What follows describes a single TCR beta chain. Its binding antigen is unknown. Base qualities are not provided; no much larger clone lies one nucleotide away. This specimen belongs to a study of PD-L1 blockade in urothelial cancer (dated by TCRdb to about 2017). At the level of the whole study: Therapy was started around 2014 for all patients, and atezolizumab 1,200 mg was administered intravenously every 3 weeks. About 90% of the 29 patients were males with bladder-origin urothelial cancer, and 18 of 29 reported a prior smoking history. An ECOG performance status of 0 or 1 was recorded for the patients, and 0 to 3 prior chemotherapy regimens had been received by the patients. Blood samples were analyzed at two time points: 3 weeks after treatment start (second dose) and 6 weeks after treatment start. Blood samples yielded a median of around 150,000 T cells and approximately 83,000 unique TCRs, with median clonality roughly 0.084. The study was an exploratory multi-omic analysis of somatic, immune and clinical correlates of response to PD-L1 blockade with atezolizumab in urothelial cancer. TCR sequencing covered pretreatment tumor samples and matched, serially collected peripheral blood taken before and after atezolizumab treatment. Durable clinical benefit was defined as a progression-free survival longer than 6 months, and TCR features were additionally tested against progression-free survival and overall survival. Whole exome sequencing and RNA sequencing of pretreatment tumors were performed alongside TCR sequencing in the same patients. Durable clinical benefit was achieved by nine patients but not by the remaining 20. Pretreatment blood TCR-seq was available for about 27 patients, at least one posttreatment blood collection was obtained for about 25 patients, and tumor TCR-seq was available for about 25 patients. On the study overall, not on this receptor specifically: Patients with durable benefit showed greater expansion of tumor-associated TCR clones in peripheral blood 3 weeks after starting treatment (n ≈ 22, p = 0.022). Because the sample size was small (n of about 27) and many exploratory analyses were performed, the results are intended to be hypothesis-generating. A pretreatment peripheral blood TCR clonality below the median was linked to improved progression-free and overall survival.

In the germline V gene (reference sequence), CDR1 corresponds to LNHNV and CDR2 to YYDKDF. Measured from the cysteine to the phenylalanine, the CDR3 is 15 residues long. Solely the CDR3 DNA is kept, with 45 bases framed from the first base. V and J lose 1 base and 6 bases, and a span of 15 bases separates them. The time point label on this specimen signifies: pretreatment peripheral blood. The cohort included under 35 patients with locally advanced or metastatic urothelial carcinoma who were treated at Memorial Sloan Kettering on a trial protocol. Peripheral blood mononuclear cells were collected from each patient pretreatment and during treatment, giving between 1 and 8 total time points per patient. The Qiagen DNeasy Blood extraction kit was used to purify genomic DNA from total PBMCs and from tumor samples. PBMCs were collected pretreatment and during treatment, and were isolated and stored as previously described.

Each PCR received spiked-in synthetic TCR analog templates so that absolute template abundance could be estimated from read counts. The immunoSEQ assay was used to amplify TCRbeta CDR3 regions from genomic DNA with bias-controlled V and J gene primers. Sequencing of rearranged TCRbeta segments was performed at approximately 20X coverage. The study's own analysis went as follows. Clustering was used to correct sequencing errors, and CDR3s were annotated against IMGT to assign V, D and J genes. Only productive TCRbeta rearrangements were used in downstream analyses, excluding out-of-frame or stop-codon sequences. Clonality was computed as one minus Shannon entropy normalized by the log of the number of unique productive sequences. Fisher's exact test with Benjamini-Hochberg correction, using a cutoff of adjusted p below 0.01, was how clones that differed between time points or between blood and tumor were identified. TCRdb took this table from immuneACCESS and kept in-frame rearrangements with V and J called. Such tables lack part of the clones; where checked against another copy, unresolved V genes explain under half of the gap, and the rest is unexplained. The V and J calls and clone size are taken from that table; D and trimming were inferred from the DNA. This sample comprises about 50,000 clones, under 90% of them detected only once. The ten largest clones add up to about 3% of the sample.

The receptor was derived from a man between 65 and 79 years old with urothelial cancer. This specimen was PBMCs, taken around atezolizumab (anti-PD-L1) treatment. The chain employs TRBV15 and TRBJ1-1; too little of a D gene remains to name it. The encoded CDR3 is CATSRGDGGYAEAFF. The DNA sequence is as follows: TGTGCCACCAGCAGAGGGGATGGAGGGTACGCTGAAGCTTTCTTT.